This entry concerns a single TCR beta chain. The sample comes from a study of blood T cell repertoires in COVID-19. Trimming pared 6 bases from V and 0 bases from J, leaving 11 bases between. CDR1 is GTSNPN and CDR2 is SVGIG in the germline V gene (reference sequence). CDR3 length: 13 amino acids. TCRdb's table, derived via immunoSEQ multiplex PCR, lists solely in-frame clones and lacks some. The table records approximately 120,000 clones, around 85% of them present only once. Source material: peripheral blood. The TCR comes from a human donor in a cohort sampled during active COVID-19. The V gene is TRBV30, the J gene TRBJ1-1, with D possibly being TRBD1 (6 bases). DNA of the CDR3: TGTGCCTGTAACAGGGACATGAACACTGAAGCTTTCTTT. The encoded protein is CACNRDMNTEAFF.